This entry lists 11 T cell receptor beta chains sequenced from one sample in a study of T cells in tumors after PD-1 blockade. This table comes from immunoSEQ multiplex PCR, and its TCRdb copy is limited to in-frame clones, with some not included. The sample consists of 50,000 to 75,000 clones, about 74% of them appearing once. The material sequenced was PBMCs, taken after anti-PD-1 treatment. Receptors were obtained from a human donor with basal cell carcinoma.

The chain carries TRBV19 and TRBJ2-3; D is possibly TRBD1 (5 bases). CDR1 is LNHDA and CDR2 is SQIVND in the germline V gene (reference sequence). This CDR3 is built from 15 residues. Trimming cost V 6 bases and J 2 bases, with 15 bases left between them. Written as DNA, the CDR3 is TGTGCCAGTAGGGCTAGAAGGGGCGTCACAGATACGCAGTATTTT. Translation gives CASRARRGVTDTQYF.

This rearrangement joins TRBV10-3 to TRBJ2-7; perhaps TRBD1 as D (6 bases). Germline-derived CDR1 and CDR2 are ENHRY and SYGVKD. The V and J ends lost 4 bases and 2 bases respectively, with 15 bases between them. The length of the CDR3 is 15 residues. The CDR3 sequence is CAISGDRDITYEQYF. CDR3 coding DNA: TGTGCCATCAGTGGCGACCGGGACATTACCTACGAGCAGTACTTC.

This clone appeared once. This chain uses TRBV5-1 with TRBJ1-5, with D maybe TRBD1 (6 bases). Germline V CDR1 and CDR2: SGHRS, YFSETQ. V lost 3 bases, J lost 2 bases, and 15 bases lay in between. The CDR3 covers 16 residues. CDR3: CASSSQGSEGNQPQHF. The CDR3, as DNA: TGCGCCAGCAGCTCACAGGGCTCAGAAGGCAATCAGCCCCAGCATTTT.

The chain recombines TRBV2 with TRBJ2-1; perhaps TRBD1 as D (6 bases). Per germline, CDR1 SNHLY and CDR2 FYNNEI. The CDR3 sequence is 15 residues long. V was cut by 3 bases and J by 10 bases, with 19 bases left in between. In nucleotides, the CDR3 is TGTGCCAGCAGTGATTCCCCCACCAGGGGCGACGAGCAGTTCTTC. Its translation is CASSDSPTRGDEQFF.

The rearrangement uses TRBV9 and TRBJ1-6, with no clear D. V lost 0 bases and J 10 bases, leaving 14 bases between the germline ends. The CDR3 length is 15 residues. The germline CDR1 and CDR2 sequences are SGDLS and YYNGEE. CDR3 bases: TGTGCCAGCAGCGTAGATCCGGGCCTGGGGTCACCCCTCCACTTT. Translating gives CASSVDPGLGSPLHF.

This clone was recorded a few times. The V call is TRBV20-1, the J call TRBJ2-5, with D perhaps TRBD1 or TRBD2 (5 bases each). Deletions cut 3 bases from V and 7 bases from J, with 12 bases between. CDR1 DFQATT and CDR2 SNEGSKA come from the germline V gene (reference sequence). The CDR3 spans 12 residues. Here the CDR3 DNA reads TGCAGTGCTAGTGAGGGGCCGGGGACCCAGTACTTC. Its translation: CSASEGPGTQYF.

As for this clone: The sample carries other DNA sequences with the same CDR3. The chain uses TRBV20-1 and TRBJ2-4; no clear D. The CDR3 spans 11 residues. Looked up from germline, CDR1 is DFQATT and CDR2 is SNEGSKA (reference sequence). Trimming removed 3 bases at V and 6 bases at J, with 6 bases between. The CDR3 nucleotides are TGCAGTGCTAGTGAAGGAAACATTCAGTACTTC. Translating it yields CSASEGNIQYF.

The chain carries TRBV28 and TRBJ2-1, with TRBD2 matching over 7 bases. CDR3 length: 16 residues. Trimming cost V 6 bases and J 4 bases; bases outside gene matches: 12. Germline V gene sequence: CDR1 MDHEN, CDR2 SYDVKM. CDR3 residues: CASRSRLAKFYNEQFF. The CDR3, as DNA: TGTGCCAGCAGGTCCCGACTAGCCAAATTTTACAATGAGCAGTTCTTC.

This clone has a single count. V usage is TRBV6-1 and J usage is TRBJ2-2, with TRBD1 matching 8 bases. After removal of 2 bases from V and 2 bases from J, the junction contained 4 bases not matched to a gene. This CDR3 contains 16 residues. Germline V CDR1 and CDR2: MNHNS, SASEGT. CDR3 protein: CASSEMSGGNTGELFF. The CDR3 DNA sequence: TGTGCCAGCAGTGAAATGTCAGGGGGCAACACCGGGGAGCTGTTTTTT.

J is TRBJ2-3 and V is TRBV5-1, with 11 bases aligning to TRBD2. This CDR3 has 17 residues. V shed 1 base, J shed 1 base, and the junction held 5 bases outside the gene matches. The germline V gene has CDR1 SGHRS and CDR2 YFSETQ. CDR3 amino acids: CASSLTSGGRGTDTQYF. The CDR3 nucleotides read TGCGCCAGCAGCTTGACTAGCGGGGGACGCGGCACAGATACGCAGTATTTT. The variable domain in full, with the rest retrieved from reference TRBV5-1 and TRBJ2-3, is KAGVTQTPRYLIKTRGQQVTLSCSPISGHRSVSWYQQTPGQGLQFLFEYFSETQRNKGNFPGRFSGRQFSNSRSEMNVSTLELGDSALYLCASSLTSGGRGTDTQYFGPGTRLTVL.

This clone was recorded a few times. V usage is TRBV7-9 and J usage is TRBJ1-5; no firm D call. Trimming left V 0 bases short and J 1 base short, with 4 bases between. The CDR3 covers 14 residues. The V gene's germline CDR1 is SEHNR and CDR2 FQNEAQ (reference sequence). Written as DNA, the CDR3 is TGTGCCAGCAGCTTAGCTCAAAGCAATCAGCCCCAGCATTTT. This codes for CASSLAQSNQPQHF.